These T cell receptor beta chains were read from a single sample in a study of glioma-infiltrating T cells. TCRdb fed the multiplex PCR reads into MiXCR, producing one record per CDR3 protein. There are under 200,000 distinct CDR3 sequences in the sample; about 40% occur only once, and about 5.2% lies in the top ten. What was sequenced was glioma tissue, nonneoplastic brain tissue, or PBMCs (not recorded which). These TCRs come from a human donor with low-grade glioma or glioblastoma, undergoing nonglioma brain surgery, or in good health (not recorded which). Each CDR3 is given with its conserved first and last residue. D genes are given only for firm matches. Clone sizes are given selectively: once, few, many, or a class where the clone is expanded.

v_call	j_call	d_call	clone_size	cdr3_nt	cdr3_aa
TRBV15	TRBJ2-1	-	many	TGTGCCACCAGCAGACGACCATTATCTCCGCAGTTCTTC	CATSRRPLSPQFF
TRBV28	TRBJ2-1	TRBD1	-	TGTGCCAGCACCCCCTCTGACAGGGTCTCCTACAATGAGCAGTTCTTC	CASTPSDRVSYNEQFF
TRBV6-4	TRBJ2-1	TRBD1	few	TGTGCCCCAAGGGGGCACTACAATGAGCAGTTCTTC	CAPRGHYNEQFF
TRBV28	TRBJ2-7	-	many	TGTGCCAGCAGTCGACAGCAATTGGGAGTCTACGAGCAGTACTTC	CASSRQQLGVYEQYF
TRBV28	TRBJ2-7	TRBD1	many	TGTGCCAGCAGTCCACAGGGGGAAGCTCTCGAGCAGTACTTC	CASSPQGEALEQYF
TRBV28	TRBJ1-1	-	many	TGTGCCAGCAGTTTAAATCCAAACACTGAAGCTTTCTTT	CASSLNPNTEAFF
TRBV28	TRBJ1-2	-	medium-sized	TGTGCCAGCGAAGGGTCCTATGGCTACACCTTC	CASEGSYGYTF
TRBV20-1	TRBJ1-6	-	many	TGCAGTGCTCTCAATCCCGAGGGGAATTCACCCCTCCACTTT	CSALNPEGNSPLHF
TRBV20-1	TRBJ2-7	TRBD2	many	TGCAGTGCCGATACGACTAGCGGGACCTACGAGCAGTACTTC	CSADTTSGTYEQYF
TRBV27	TRBJ2-7	-	-	TGTGCCAGCAGTTCCCCAGCTGGAGGGCCGTTGTACGAGCAGTACTTC	CASSSPAGGPLYEQYF
TRBV30	TRBJ1-1	-	-	TGTGCCTGGACCCGGGCACACGTGAGCACTGAAGCTTTCTTT	CAWTRAHVSTEAFF
TRBV7-9	TRBJ2-1	TRBD2	-	TGTGCCAGCAGCCGACCCGGCACGGGAGGGCCGGGCAATGAGCAGTTCTTC	CASSRPGTGGPGNEQFF
TRBV7-8	TRBJ2-3	-	-	TGTGCCACCAGGGCCGAACCGGGAATAGCGACAGGTACGCAGTATTTT	CATRAEPGIATGTQYF
TRBV19	TRBJ2-1	-	many	TGTGCCAGTACCATAGGGACCACCACCAATGAGCAGTTCTTC	CASTIGTTTNEQFF
TRBV19	TRBJ1-1	-	many	TGTGCCAGTAGTCCCCCCGACAGCACTGAAGCTTTCTTT	CASSPPDSTEAFF
TRBV28	TRBJ1-5	-	many	TGTGCCAGCAGTTACCTACTCGGCGGTAATCAGCCCCAGCATTTT	CASSYLLGGNQPQHF
TRBV20-1	TRBJ1-5	-	many	TGCAGTGCTAGAGACGGGAGCAATCAGCCCCAGCATTTT	CSARDGSNQPQHF
TRBV9	TRBJ2-3	-	-	TGTGCCAGCAGCGTAGACGGGGCTAGCACAGATACGCAGTATTTT	CASSVDGASTDTQYF
TRBV18	TRBJ2-1	-	few	TGTGCCAGCTCAGGGGGGAACGTTTACAATGAGCAGTTCTTC	CASSGGNVYNEQFF
TRBV4-1	TRBJ1-5	-	few	TGCGCCAGCAGCCAGGAACGACGCAAGTCGAGCGGGGAGCCTCAGCCCCAGCATTTT	CASSQERRKSSGEPQPQHF
TRBV19	TRBJ1-4	-	-	TGTGCCAGTCAGGAGACCCTTAATGAAAAACTGTTTTTT	CASQETLNEKLFF
TRBV20-1	TRBJ2-3	TRBD2	-	TGCAGTGCTAGAAGTAGCGGGAGGTTTTCGAGCACAGATACGCAGTATTTT	CSARSSGRFSSTDTQYF
TRBV6-1	TRBJ1-1	-	many	TGTGCCAGCAGTGGCGCAGGCAACACTGAAGCTTTCTTT	CASSGAGNTEAFF
TRBV6-1	TRBJ2-1	TRBD2	-	TGTGCCAGCGGGGAGACTAGCGCCAGATACAATGAGCAGTTCTTC	CASGETSARYNEQFF
TRBV19	TRBJ2-3	TRBD2	-	TGTGCCAGTAGTATAGATGTGGCTAGCGGGCTGCCTAGCACAGATACGAAGTATTTT	CASSIDVASGLPSTDTKYF
TRBV18	TRBJ2-5	TRBD1	many	TGTGCCAGCCGACGGACAGGCCGTAGCACCCAGTACTTC	CASRRTGRSTQYF
TRBV7-2	TRBJ2-7	-	-	TGTGCCAGCAGGGCCGGGTTCTCGTCCTACGAGCAGTACTTC	CASRAGFSSYEQYF
TRBV6-2/TRBV6-3	TRBJ2-1	-	-	TGTGCCATCAGCGGAGGGGGCAACGGGTATGAGCAGTTCTTC	CAISGGGNGYEQFF
TRBV20-1	TRBJ2-1	-	many	TGCAGTGCTCGCCCGGGGTTTTACAATGAGCAGTTCTTC	CSARPGFYNEQFF
TRBV7-3	TRBJ1-1	-	-	TGTGCCAGCAGCTTAACGTCCACAGGGAACACTGAAGCTTTCTTT	CASSLTSTGNTEAFF
TRBV3-1	TRBJ2-7	TRBD2	-	TGTGCCAGCAGCCAAGCCTCGACTAGCTTCCACGAGCAGTACTTC	CASSQASTSFHEQYF
TRBV2	TRBJ2-1	-	-	TGTGCCAGAAGTGCTTTTGGGGGAAACAATGAGCAGTTCTTC	CARSAFGGNNEQFF
TRBV19	TRBJ1-1	-	-	TGTGCCAGTAGTATTTCGGCGGGCACTGAAGCTTTCTTT	CASSISAGTEAFF
TRBV5-1	TRBJ1-3	-	once	TGCGCCAGCAGCTTGATGGCCGGGTCTGGAAACACCATATATTTT	CASSLMAGSGNTIYF
TRBV19	TRBJ2-1	-	many	TGTGCCAGTAGTGACTACAATGAGCAGTTCTTC	CASSDYNEQFF
TRBV2	TRBJ2-4	-	few	TGTGCCAGCAGTGATGAGCAGGGGGGAAACATTCAGTACTTC	CASSDEQGGNIQYF
TRBV12-3/TRBV12-4	TRBJ2-1	-	few	TGTGCCAGCGCCTCAGGGAGTTACAATGAGCAGTTCTTC	CASASGSYNEQFF
TRBV13	TRBJ2-3	TRBD2	-	TGTGCCAGCAGAGGAGGACTAGCGGGACGAGCAGATACGCAGTATTTT	CASRGGLAGRADTQYF
TRBV12-3/TRBV12-4	TRBJ1-5	-	few	TGTGCCAGCTCTAGCCGGGACCAGTGGCAGCCCCAGCATTTT	CASSSRDQWQPQHF
TRBV7-6	TRBJ2-7	TRBD2	-	TGTGCCAGCAGCCGACTAGCGGAAGAGACCAAGTACTTC	CASSRLAEETKYF
TRBV15	TRBJ2-3	-	many	TGTGCCACCAGCAGAGATCGCGTAGTAGTCCGCACAGATACGCAGTATTTT	CATSRDRVVVRTDTQYF
TRBV28	TRBJ2-1	TRBD2	-	TGTGCCAGCAGTCCCTCGAGGAGCGGGAGGGGTTGTTTGCAGTTCTTC	CASSPSRSGRGCLQFF
TRBV28	TRBJ1-1	-	-	TGTGCCAGCAGTTTCGAGCTGAAGACTGAAGATTTCTTT	CASSFELKTEDFF
TRBV10-3	TRBJ2-1	TRBD1	-	TGTGCCATCACCCCGGACAGGGGACGTGAGCAGTTCTTC	CAITPDRGREQFF
TRBV6-6	TRBJ2-5	-	many	TGTGCCAGCAGTTACTCTTTAGGGATAGAGACCCAGTACTTC	CASSYSLGIETQYF
TRBV29-1	TRBJ2-1	-	-	TGCAGCGTTGACTGTCCCGGCCGGGACAATGAGCAGTTCTTC	CSVDCPGRDNEQFF
TRBV3-1	TRBJ1-6	-	-	TGTGCCAGCAGCCGGGAGGTAGACTGGCGCTCCCTCCACTTT	CASSREVDWRSLHF
TRBV20-1	TRBJ2-7	-	-	TGCAGTTCTCCCCCGAGAGCCCACCACAGGTACGAGCAGTACTTC	CSSPPRAHHRYEQYF
TRBV12-3/TRBV12-4	TRBJ2-1	TRBD2	-	TGTGCCAGCAGCACTAGCGGGAGGCTTAGTGGTGAGCAGTTCTTC	CASSTSGRLSGEQFF
TRBV5-1	TRBJ2-2	TRBD1	few	TGCGCCAGCAGGATGACAGGGGGCTTGTCCGGGGAGCTGTTTTTT	CASRMTGGLSGELFF
TRBV4-1	TRBJ2-7	-	many	TGCGCCAGCAGCCAAGAAGGGGCAAATAATCGCGAGCAGTACTTC	CASSQEGANNREQYF
TRBV2	TRBJ1-1	-	-	TGTGACAGCAGTAAAAGGACGGTGAACACTGAAGCTTTCTTC	CDSSKRTVNTEAFF